The 24 T cell receptor beta chains below come from one sample, sequenced in a study of T cells in narcolepsy. Data came from immunoSEQ multiplex PCR; TCRdb stores just in-frame clones and leaves some out. This table holds 25,000 to 35,000 clones, about four fifths found once. The sample comprised CD45RA- memory CD4+ T cells from PBMCs. These receptors all come from a human donor with narcolepsy.

V and J are TRBV6-6 and TRBJ2-5; D is uncertain. The V end was cut by 4 bases, the J end by 5 bases, with 14 bases between. The germline gives CDR1 MNHNY, CDR2 SVGAGI (reference sequence). The CDR3 has 14 amino acids. The CDR3 bases are TGTGCCAGCAGTTCTTGGGAAAGTGTCGAGACCCAGTACTTC. Its translation is CASSSWESVETQYF.

The V call is TRBV4-3, the J call TRBJ1-2; D gene ambiguous. The CDR3 has 19 amino acids. Germline V gene sequence: CDR1 LGHNA, CDR2 YSLEER. The V end was cut by 0 bases, the J end by 0 bases, with 20 bases between. The DNA of the CDR3 is TGCGCCAGCAGCCAAGATCTTCCCAGAGGGAACCTACCTAACTATGGCTACACCTTC. It translates to CASSQDLPRGNLPNYGYTF.

The sample holds a few counts of this clone. This chain links TRBV11-2 with TRBJ1-1; D gene uncertain. CDR3 size: 18 residues. CDR1 SGHAT and CDR2 FQNNGV come from the germline V gene. Trimming took 1 base from V and 1 from J, leaving 19 bases between them. CDR3 protein: CASSLGEVGELKNTEAFF. In nucleotides, the CDR3 is TGTGCCAGCAGCTTAGGGGAGGTCGGGGAACTCAAGAACACTGAAGCTTTCTTT.

The CDR3 is CASSYGAASYGYTF. The CDR3 DNA follows: TGTGCCAGCAGTTACGGTGCCGCGAGCTATGGCTACACCTTC. This sequence joins TRBV6-5 and TRBJ1-2; D gene ambiguous. The CDR3 spans 14 residues. Germline assignment: CDR1 MNHEY and CDR2 SVGAGI. The V and J ends lost 2 bases and 4 bases respectively, with 11 bases between them.

The rearrangement links TRBV5-4 to TRBJ2-2; D perhaps matches TRBD2 (6 bases). Germline CDR1 reads SGHNT; CDR2 reads YYREEE (reference sequence). Trimming cost V 3 bases and J 2 bases, with 14 bases left between them. The CDR3 covers 16 residues. CDR3 sequence reads: CASSSALASNTGELFF. Here the CDR3 DNA reads TGTGCCAGCAGCTCGGCACTAGCCTCAAACACCGGGGAGCTGTTTTTT.

The gene calls are TRBV2 and TRBJ1-1; D is unresolved. Germline V CDR1 and CDR2: SNHLY, FYNNEI. The CDR3 is 12 amino acids. The V gene lost 6 bases and the J gene lost 0 bases, with 5 bases spanning the gap. CDR3 DNA sequence: TGTGCCAGCAGGAAAATGAACACTGAAGCTTTCTTT. The encoded protein is CASRKMNTEAFF.

V and J are TRBV5-1 and TRBJ1-1, with 8 positions matching TRBD1. The CDR3 contains 17 residues. Unmatched junction bases numbered 9, after V lost 1 base and J lost 1 base. CDR1 is SGHRS, CDR2 YFSETQ, per germline. The CDR3 bases are TGCGCCAGCAGCTTGACGCGACAGGGGTTGGGGAACACTGAAGCTTTCTTT. As protein: CASSLTRQGLGNTEAFF. The full variable domain, its missing parts supplied by reference TRBV5-1 and TRBJ1-1, is KAGVTQTPRYLIKTRGQQVTLSCSPISGHRSVSWYQQTPGQGLQFLFEYFSETQRNKGNFPGRFSGRQFSNSRSEMNVSTLELGDSALYLCASSLTRQGLGNTEAFFGQGTRLTVV.

The chain is built from TRBV12-1 and TRBJ1-4; TRBD1 is taken as the D call from the table, unchecked against the DNA. TRBV12-1 has pseudogene status. The CDR3 has 16 residues. CDR3 sequence: CASSSGTGDFNEKLFF. The DNA for the CDR3 is TGTGCCAGCAGCTCCGGGACAGGGGATTTCAATGAAAAACTGTTTTTT.

V and J are TRBV5-4 and TRBJ2-3; D is ambiguous. CDR1 SGHNT and CDR2 YYREEE come from the germline V gene (reference sequence). This CDR3 comprises 15 residues. V lost 4 bases, J lost 7 bases, and 19 bases lay in between. CDR3 in amino acids: CASSPAVELLNTQYF. The CDR3 bases are TGTGCCAGCAGCCCGGCTGTCGAACTTCTTAATACGCAGTATTTT.

The V and J genes are TRBV6-5 and TRBJ1-6; TRBD1 aligns across 7 bases. V gave up 6 bases and J gave up 7 bases; unmatched junction bases: 9. The CDR3 spans 15 residues. From germline, CDR1 is MNHEY and CDR2 SVGAGI. CDR3 residues: CASSPTGNENSPLHF. CDR3 nucleotide sequence: TGTGCCAGCAGCCCGACAGGGAATGAGAATTCACCCCTCCACTTT.

This rearrangement joins TRBV7-2 to TRBJ1-5; perhaps TRBD1 as D (5 bases). This CDR3 region has 15 residues. Trimming took off 1 base at V and 5 bases at J, with 12 bases between the two ends. Germline assignment: CDR1 SGHTA and CDR2 FQGNSA. The CDR3: CASSLDGHRYQPQHF. CDR3 in DNA: TGTGCCAGCAGCTTAGACGGGCACAGGTATCAGCCCCAGCATTTT.

The chain has TRBV6-1 and TRBJ1-2; TRBD1 aligns across 9 bases. Per germline, CDR1 MNHNS and CDR2 SASEGT. This CDR3 comprises 15 residues. Trimming at V came to 6 bases and at J to 1 base, leaving 6 bases not matched to a gene. CDR3 residues: CASSPDRGLNYGYTF. DNA for the CDR3: TGTGCCAGCAGCCCGGACAGGGGCCTTAACTATGGCTACACCTTC.

This clone was seen a few times. The V call is TRBV5-1, the J call TRBJ1-2; no firm D call. Trimming pared 0 bases from V and 8 bases from J, leaving 20 bases between. The CDR3 length is 16 residues. Per the germline V gene, CDR1 is SGHRS and CDR2 is YFSETQ. The CDR3 spells CASSLARGPGPGGYTF. In nucleotides, the CDR3 is TGCGCCAGCAGCTTGGCCAGAGGCCCAGGTCCCGGCGGCTACACCTTC.

V gene TRBV4-2 combines with J gene TRBJ1-5; D gene uncertain. The germline V gene has CDR1 LGHNA and CDR2 YNFKEQ. The CDR3 totals 16 residues. V was cut by 0 bases and J by 4 bases, with 13 bases left in between. The CDR3 region is CASSQESKGNNQPQHF. The CDR3 bases are TGTGCCAGCAGCCAAGAATCGAAAGGGAATAATCAGCCCCAGCATTTT.

The genes are TRBV5-8 and TRBJ2-5; D is perhaps TRBD2 (6 bases). The CDR3 extends over 13 amino acids. Germline V lookup: CDR1 SGHTS, CDR2 YDEGEE. The V gene lost 4 bases and the J gene lost 6 bases, with 13 bases spanning the gap. CDR3 loop: CASSGGGEKTQYF. DNA for the CDR3: TGTGCCAGCAGCGGAGGCGGGGAAAAGACCCAGTACTTC.

The chain has TRBV19 and TRBJ2-5; the D gene is possibly TRBD2 (5 bases). CDR3 size: 13 residues. Per the germline V gene, CDR1 is LNHDA and CDR2 is SQIVND (reference sequence). V shed 3 bases and J shed 4 bases, with 9 bases lying between them. The DNA of the CDR3 is TGTGCCAGTAGTATTCCGGGAACAGAGACCCAGTACTTC. This gives the protein CASSIPGTETQYF.

This chain connects TRBV18 to TRBJ2-5, with 10 bases lining up with TRBD2. Trimming cost V 3 bases and J 2 bases; bases outside gene matches: 18. Germline V gene data show CDR1 as KGHSH and CDR2 as LQKENI. The CDR3 extends over 20 amino acids. CDR3 protein: CASSPPLDQWLAGVQETQYF. DNA for the CDR3: TGTGCCAGCTCACCCCCTCTTGATCAATGGCTAGCGGGGGTACAAGAGACCCAGTACTTC.

The chain couples TRBV7-2 to TRBJ2-5; no firm D call. CDR1 and CDR2 from the germline V gene are SGHTA and FQGNSA. The CDR3 runs to 11 residues. V was cut by 6 bases and J by 5 bases, with 7 bases left in between. The CDR3 DNA reads as TGTGCCAGCAGTTCATTCGAGACCCAGTACTTC. Amino acids: CASSSFETQYF.

Of note for this clone: Germline is not matched at one junction end, which may reflect a read error. V usage is TRBV29-1 and J usage is TRBJ2-7; tentatively, D is TRBD2 (6 bases). This CDR3 is 12 amino acids long. CDR1 and CDR2 from the germline V gene are SQVTM and ANQGSEA. Written as DNA, the CDR3 is TGCGGCGTTGTCCGGGGGACTTACGAGCAGTACTTC. Its translation: CGVVRGTYEQYF.

This rearrangement joins TRBV30 to TRBJ2-1, with 14 positions matching TRBD2. Germline trimming cut 5 bases from V and 12 bases from J; bases unmatched to any gene: 3. There are 12 residues in the CDR3. Germline CDR1 GTSNPN, CDR2 SVGIG (reference sequence). The CDR3 loop reads CAWGTSGGSQFF. DNA for the CDR3: TGTGCCTGGGGGACTAGCGGGGGTTCGCAGTTCTTC.

The chain carries TRBV30 and TRBJ2-2, with D possibly TRBD2 on 5 matching bases. Germline V CDR1 and CDR2: GTSNPN, SVGIG (reference sequence). The CDR3 length is 14 residues. The V end was cut by 0 bases, the J end by 5 bases, with 10 bases between. CDR3 nucleotides: TGTGCCTGGAGTGTACTTCGGGAAACCGGGGAGCTGTTTTTT. This encodes CAWSVLRETGELFF. Drawing the rest from reference TRBV30 and TRBJ2-2, the complete variable domain is SQTIHQWPATLVQPVGSPLSLECTVEGTSNPNLYWYRQAAGRGLQLLFYSVGIGQISSEVPQNLSASRPQDRQFILSSKKLLLSDSGFYLCAWSVLRETGELFFGEGSRLTVL.

In this sample, this clone turned up once. This chain uses TRBV9 with TRBJ2-1, with 9 bases fitting TRBD2. Germline lookup yields CDR1 SGDLS and CDR2 YYNGEE. The junction had 16 bases not matched to a gene; V was cut back by 4 bases and J by 8 bases. The CDR3 is 17 residues long. DNA of the CDR3: TGTGCCAGCAGCCCTAGCGCCTTTGGCGGGGGGGCCGATGAGCAGTTCTTC. Encoded protein: CASSPSAFGGGADEQFF.

The chain links TRBV5-4 to TRBJ2-1; TRBD2 aligns across 10 bases. This CDR3 spans 16 amino acids. Germline V gives CDR1 SGHNT, CDR2 YYREEE (reference sequence). Trimming cost V 4 bases and J 0 bases; bases outside gene matches: 4. CDR3 nucleotide sequence: TGTGCCAGCAGCAGTAGCGGGGGGCACTCCTACAATGAGCAGTTCTTC. Translated, it gives CASSSSGGHSYNEQFF. Using reference TRBV5-4 and TRBJ2-1 for the parts outside the CDR3, the full variable domain is ETGVTQSPTHLIKTRGQQVTLRCSSQSGHNTVSWYQQALGQGPQFIFQYYREEENGRGNFPPRFSGLQFPNYSSELNVNALELDDSALYLCASSSSGGHSYNEQFFGPGTRLTVL.

V gene TRBV6-1 combines with J gene TRBJ1-2, with D perhaps matching TRBD1 (6 bases). V was pared by 6 bases and J by 14 bases, with 19 bases between. The CDR3 runs 12 residues. CDR1 is MNHNS, CDR2 SASEGT, per germline. The CDR3 loop is CASSSLSRGITF. CDR3 bases: TGTGCCAGCAGCTCCTTATCCAGGGGTATTACCTTC.